This record covers a single TCR beta chain. The antigen is unknown. This record belongs to a study of cytotoxic CD8 clonotypes in ibrutinib-treated CLL. Looking at the study overall: Within the patient group, 11 were relapsed/refractory and roughly 16 treatment-naive, and approximately 17 were IGHV unmutated. Samples had a mean of 255,043 productive templates and around 90,000 productive rearrangements. Regarding the study as a whole: While tracking circulating CD8+ T-cell counts, baseline clonality exceeded that of age-matched healthy donors. Clonality increased at ibrutinib response, then returned toward baseline at progression.

Libraries were prepared by immunoSEQ multiplex PCR; TCRdb keeps only in-frame clonotypes and omits some of them. Altogether some 200,000 clones are present, around 72% being singletons, with the ten largest covering around an eighth. Trimming pared 3 bases from V and 0 bases from J, leaving 8 bases between. CDR1 and CDR2 (germline): SGHNT, YENEEA. This CDR3 comprises 14 residues. V is TRBV11-3 and J is TRBJ2-5; D is unresolved. This receptor was obtained from a human donor with chronic lymphocytic leukemia. This specimen consisted of PBMCs, obtained after 24 months of ibrutinib treatment. CDR3 DNA sequence: TGTGCCAGCAGCTTGAACAGAAACCAAGAGACCCAGTACTTC. This translates into CASSLNRNQETQYF. Combining the CDR3 with reference TRBV11-3 and TRBJ2-5 gives the whole variable domain EAGVVQSPRYKIIEKKQPVAFWCNPISGHNTLYWYLQNLGQGPELLIRYENEEAVDDSQLPKDRFSAERLKGVDSTLKIQPAELGDSAVYLCASSLNRNQETQYFGPGTRLLVL.